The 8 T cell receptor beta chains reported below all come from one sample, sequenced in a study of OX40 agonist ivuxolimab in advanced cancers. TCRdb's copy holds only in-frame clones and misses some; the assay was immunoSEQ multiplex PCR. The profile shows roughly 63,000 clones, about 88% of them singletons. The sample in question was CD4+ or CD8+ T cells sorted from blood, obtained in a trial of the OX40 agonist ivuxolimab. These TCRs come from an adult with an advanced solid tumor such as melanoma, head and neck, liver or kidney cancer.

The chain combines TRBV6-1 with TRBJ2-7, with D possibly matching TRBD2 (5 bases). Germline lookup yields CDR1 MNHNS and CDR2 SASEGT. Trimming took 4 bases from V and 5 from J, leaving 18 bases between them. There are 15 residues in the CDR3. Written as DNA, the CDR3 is TGTGCCAGCAGTGGAGAGGACCAAAGGAGGCACGAGCAGTACTTC. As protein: CASSGEDQRRHEQYF.

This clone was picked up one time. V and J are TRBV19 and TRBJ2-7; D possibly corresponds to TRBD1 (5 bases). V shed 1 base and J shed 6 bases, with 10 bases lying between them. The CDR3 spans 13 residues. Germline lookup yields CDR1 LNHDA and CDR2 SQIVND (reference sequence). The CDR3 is CASSIVQGSEQYF. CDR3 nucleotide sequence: TGTGCCAGTAGTATAGTTCAGGGAAGCGAGCAGTACTTC.

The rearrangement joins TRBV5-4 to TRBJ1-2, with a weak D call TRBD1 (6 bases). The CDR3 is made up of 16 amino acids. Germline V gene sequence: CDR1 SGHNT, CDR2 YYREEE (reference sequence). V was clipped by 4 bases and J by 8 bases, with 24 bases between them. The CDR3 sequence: CASSLRTAIIPRGYTF. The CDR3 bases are TGTGCCAGCAGCCTAAGGACAGCCATTATTCCACGAGGCTACACCTTC.

The CDR3 reads CASSGFSGAADTQYF. CDR3 nucleotides: TGTGCCAGCAGTGGATTTAGCGGGGCGGCAGATACGCAGTATTTT. The chain employs TRBV2 and TRBJ2-3, with TRBD2 identical over 8 bases. The germline V gene encodes CDR1 SNHLY and CDR2 FYNNEI. V was clipped by 4 bases and J by 4 bases; unmatched bases: 7. This CDR3 comprises 15 residues.

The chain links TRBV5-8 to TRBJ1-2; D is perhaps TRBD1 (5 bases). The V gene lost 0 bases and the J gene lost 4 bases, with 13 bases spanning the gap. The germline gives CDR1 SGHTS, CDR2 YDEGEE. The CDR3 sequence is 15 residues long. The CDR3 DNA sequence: TGTGCCAGCAGCTTGGGGCAGGGATATCGCTATGGCTACACCTTC. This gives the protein CASSLGQGYRYGYTF.

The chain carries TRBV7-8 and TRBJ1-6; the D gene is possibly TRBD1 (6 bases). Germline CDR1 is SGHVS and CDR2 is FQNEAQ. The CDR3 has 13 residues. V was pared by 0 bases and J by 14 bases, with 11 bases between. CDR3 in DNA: TGTGCCAGCAGCTTAGCGGGGGCCCTAACCCTCCACTTT. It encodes CASSLAGALTLHF.

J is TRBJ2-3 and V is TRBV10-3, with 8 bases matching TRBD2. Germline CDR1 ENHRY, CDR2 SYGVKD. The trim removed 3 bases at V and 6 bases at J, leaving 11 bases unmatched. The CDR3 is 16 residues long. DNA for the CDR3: TGTGCCATCAGTGACTGGGGACGGGGGGGCTTTGATACGCAGTATTTT. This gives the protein CAISDWGRGGFDTQYF.

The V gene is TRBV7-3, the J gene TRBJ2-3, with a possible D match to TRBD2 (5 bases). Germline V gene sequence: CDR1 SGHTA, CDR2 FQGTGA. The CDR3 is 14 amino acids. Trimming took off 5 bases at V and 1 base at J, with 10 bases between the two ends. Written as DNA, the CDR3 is TGTGCCAGCAGCACACGGGAAGGCACAGATACGCAGTATTTT. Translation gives CASSTREGTDTQYF.